Listed below are T cell receptor beta chains from one sample, sequenced in a study of blood T cell repertoires in COVID-19. Assay: immunoSEQ multiplex PCR; the TCRdb copy retains only in-frame clones and omits some. This table holds around 50,000 clones, around 90% found once. Sequenced: peripheral blood. The receptors here all came from a human donor in a cohort sampled during active COVID-19. Each CDR3 is given with its conserved first and last residue. A D gene is named only where the DNA matches it firmly. Clone size is not always given. Where it is, it says once, few, many or a class for expanded clones.

cdr3_nt: TGTGCCACCAGCAGAGGGGATAGCGGGAGGGACACAGATACGCAGTATTTT; cdr3_aa: CATSRGDSGRDTDTQYF; clone_size: .; j_call: TRBJ2-3; d_call: TRBD2; v_call: TRBV15; cdr3_length: 17
cdr3_nt: TGTGCCAGCAGCTTAGAAGTAGGGGACTACGAGCAGTACTTC; cdr3_aa: CASSLEVGDYEQYF; clone_size: medium-sized; j_call: TRBJ2-7; d_call: .; v_call: TRBV7-8; cdr3_length: 14
cdr3_nt: TGTGCCAGCAGTTCCCCTACCGGGGTTCAGGGCTACACCTTC; cdr3_aa: CASSSPTGVQGYTF; clone_size: .; j_call: TRBJ1-2; d_call: .; v_call: TRBV6-6; cdr3_length: 14
cdr3_nt: TGTGCCAGCAGCTTAGCGACAGGGGGCAGCTACGAGCAGTACTTC; cdr3_aa: CASSLATGGSYEQYF; clone_size: .; j_call: TRBJ2-7; d_call: TRBD1; v_call: TRBV7-8; cdr3_length: 15
cdr3_nt: TGTGCCGCTCCGGGACTAGCGCTTCACACCGGGGAGCTGTTTTTT; cdr3_aa: CAAPGLALHTGELFF; clone_size: .; j_call: TRBJ2-2; d_call: TRBD2; v_call: TRBV3-1/TRBV3-2; cdr3_length: 15
cdr3_nt: TGTGCCAGCTCACCACAGACAGTGTGGTTGTTCTTC; cdr3_aa: CASSPQTVWLFF; clone_size: .; j_call: TRBJ2-1; d_call: .; v_call: TRBV18; cdr3_length: 12
cdr3_nt: TGTGCCATCAGTGCTCATCCGTCATCACTAGACGAGCAGTACTTC; cdr3_aa: CAISAHPSSLDEQYF; clone_size: .; j_call: TRBJ2-7; d_call: .; v_call: TRBV10-3; cdr3_length: 15
cdr3_nt: TGTGCCAGCAGCACCCTAAGCGGGGGCCTCTACAATGAGCAGTTCTTC; cdr3_aa: CASSTLSGGLYNEQFF; clone_size: .; j_call: TRBJ2-1; d_call: TRBD2; v_call: TRBV7-9; cdr3_length: 16
cdr3_nt: TGTGCCAGCAGCTTGGCGGGTTCTTCACCCCTCCACTTT; cdr3_aa: CASSLAGSSPLHF; clone_size: .; j_call: TRBJ1-6; d_call: .; v_call: TRBV7-9; cdr3_length: 13
cdr3_nt: TGTGCCAGCAGCTTAGGAAGAAGTAGCGGGAGTTTTGGTTACTTC; cdr3_aa: CASSLGRSSGSFGYF; clone_size: .; j_call: TRBJ2-7; d_call: TRBD2; v_call: TRBV13; cdr3_length: 15
cdr3_nt: TGTGCCAGCAGACCCGGGACAGGGCAGGCCGGGGAGCTGTTTTTT; cdr3_aa: CASRPGTGQAGELFF; clone_size: .; j_call: TRBJ2-2; d_call: TRBD1; v_call: TRBV7-3; cdr3_length: 15
cdr3_nt: TGTGCCAGCAGTTCGGGACAGGGGGCCTACGAGCAGTACTTC; cdr3_aa: CASSSGQGAYEQYF; clone_size: .; j_call: TRBJ2-7; d_call: TRBD1; v_call: TRBV28; cdr3_length: 14
cdr3_nt: TGTGCCAGCAGCTTGGGCCAAGGTCAGCAAGAGACCCAGTACTTC; cdr3_aa: CASSLGQGQQETQYF; clone_size: .; j_call: TRBJ2-5; d_call: .; v_call: TRBV11-3; cdr3_length: 15
cdr3_nt: TGTGCCAGCAGCCTATCGAGAGGTCAAGAGACCCAGTACTTC; cdr3_aa: CASSLSRGQETQYF; clone_size: .; j_call: TRBJ2-5; d_call: .; v_call: TRBV11-1; cdr3_length: 14
cdr3_nt: TGTGCCAGCAGCTTAAACCCTGGGAGTGGTTCACCCCTCCACTTT; cdr3_aa: CASSLNPGSGSPLHF; clone_size: .; j_call: TRBJ1-6; d_call: .; v_call: TRBV7-3; cdr3_length: 15
cdr3_nt: TGTGCCAGCTCAACCGGGACAGGGGACACCGGGGAGCTGTTTTTT; cdr3_aa: CASSTGTGDTGELFF; clone_size: .; j_call: TRBJ2-2; d_call: TRBD1; v_call: TRBV18; cdr3_length: 15
cdr3_nt: TGTGCCAGCAGCTTAACGGGCATGAACACTGAAGCTTTCTTT; cdr3_aa: CASSLTGMNTEAFF; clone_size: .; j_call: TRBJ1-1; d_call: .; v_call: TRBV7-3; cdr3_length: 14
cdr3_nt: TGTGCCAGCAGCTTTATCGCGGGACGTGACACCGGGGAGCTGTTTTTT; cdr3_aa: CASSFIAGRDTGELFF; clone_size: once; j_call: TRBJ2-2; d_call: .; v_call: TRBV11-2; cdr3_length: 16
cdr3_nt: TGTGCCAGCAGTGAAGGGGTAGCCAACAATGAGCAGTTCTTC; cdr3_aa: CASSEGVANNEQFF; clone_size: .; j_call: TRBJ2-1; d_call: .; v_call: TRBV2; cdr3_length: 14
cdr3_nt: TGTGCCACCCGCACAGGGGGTAGGGGGAACACTGAAGCTTTCTTT; cdr3_aa: CATRTGGRGNTEAFF; clone_size: .; j_call: TRBJ1-1; d_call: TRBD1; v_call: TRBV5-4; cdr3_length: 15